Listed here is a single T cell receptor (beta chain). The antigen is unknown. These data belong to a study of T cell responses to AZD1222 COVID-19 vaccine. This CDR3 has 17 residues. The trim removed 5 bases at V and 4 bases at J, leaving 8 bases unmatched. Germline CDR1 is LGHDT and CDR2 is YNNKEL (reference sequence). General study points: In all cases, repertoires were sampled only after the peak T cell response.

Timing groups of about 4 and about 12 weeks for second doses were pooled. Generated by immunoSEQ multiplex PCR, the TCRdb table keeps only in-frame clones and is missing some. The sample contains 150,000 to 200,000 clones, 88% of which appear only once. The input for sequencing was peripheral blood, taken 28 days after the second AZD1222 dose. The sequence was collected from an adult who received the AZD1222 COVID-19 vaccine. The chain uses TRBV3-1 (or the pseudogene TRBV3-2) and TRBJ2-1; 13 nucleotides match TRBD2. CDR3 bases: TGTGCCAGCAGCTTTCCCCAGACTAGCGGGGGGTACAATGAGCAGTTCTTC. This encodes CASSFPQTSGGYNEQFF.